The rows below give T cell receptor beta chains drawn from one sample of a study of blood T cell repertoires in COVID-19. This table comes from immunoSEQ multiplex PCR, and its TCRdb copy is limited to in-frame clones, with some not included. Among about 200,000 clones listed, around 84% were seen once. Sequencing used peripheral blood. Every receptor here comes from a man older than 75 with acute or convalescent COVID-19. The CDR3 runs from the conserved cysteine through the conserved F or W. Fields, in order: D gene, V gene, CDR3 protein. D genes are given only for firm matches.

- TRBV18 CASSPLLENQPQHF
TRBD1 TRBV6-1 CASSDYTGGAHYGYTF
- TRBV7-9 CASSLVQVSSSGYTF
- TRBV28 CASSLTTTRGYTF
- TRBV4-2 CASSQDRAWGQPQHF
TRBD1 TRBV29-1 CSLTYGTAYNEQFF
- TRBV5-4 CASRIDPLGPQHF
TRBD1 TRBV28 CASSAQTGSTGELFF
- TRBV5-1 CASSYFGPNTGELFF
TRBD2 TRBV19 CASSPSGITYEQYF
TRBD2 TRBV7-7 CASSLAGLAGDTQYF
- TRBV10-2 CASTQGLTDNEQFF
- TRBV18 CASSQGQNNEQFF
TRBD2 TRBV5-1 CASSLEGLAGVLADTQYF
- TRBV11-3 CASRGSEVDYGYTF
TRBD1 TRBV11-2 CASSPLAGGAGELFF
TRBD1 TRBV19 CASTETGGANTGELFF
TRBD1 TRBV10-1 CASSEGTGRENSNQPQHF
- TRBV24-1 CATSDPSGSVYEQFF
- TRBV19 CASSRRDTSSYGYTF
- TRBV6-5 CASKGGSGFNEKLFF
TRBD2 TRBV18 CASSPGLAGVTGELFF
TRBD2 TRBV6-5 CASSSLSSGRNNEQFF
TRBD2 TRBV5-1 CASSSTGTSLNEQFF
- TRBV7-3 CASSLSILRVNKAFF
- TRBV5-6 CASSLGRTWSEQYF
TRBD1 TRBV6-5 CASSSSGTANEKLFF